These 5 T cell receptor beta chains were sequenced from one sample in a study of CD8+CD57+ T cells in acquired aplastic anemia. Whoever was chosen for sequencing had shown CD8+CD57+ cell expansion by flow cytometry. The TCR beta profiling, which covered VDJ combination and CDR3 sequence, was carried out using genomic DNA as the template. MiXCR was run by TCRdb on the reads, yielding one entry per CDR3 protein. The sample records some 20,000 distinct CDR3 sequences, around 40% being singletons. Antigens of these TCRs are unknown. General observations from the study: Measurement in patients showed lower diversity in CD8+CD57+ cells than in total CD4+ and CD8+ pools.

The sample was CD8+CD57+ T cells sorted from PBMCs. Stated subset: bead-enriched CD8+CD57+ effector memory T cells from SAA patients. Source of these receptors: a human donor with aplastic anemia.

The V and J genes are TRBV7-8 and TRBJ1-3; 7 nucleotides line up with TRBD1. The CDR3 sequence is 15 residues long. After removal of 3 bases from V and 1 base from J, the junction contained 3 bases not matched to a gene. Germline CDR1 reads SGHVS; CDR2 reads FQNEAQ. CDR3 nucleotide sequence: TGTGCCAGCAGCTTGTACAGGGGTTCTGGAAACACCATATATTTT. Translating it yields CASSLYRGSGNTIYF.

This CDR3 is CASSSGQWDGYTF. Written as DNA, the CDR3 is TGTGCCAGCAGTTCGGGACAGTGGGACGGCTACACCTTC. The gene calls are TRBV2 and TRBJ1-2, with 7 bases that match TRBD1. The germline V gene encodes CDR1 SNHLY and CDR2 FYNNEI. With 5 bases clipped from V and 8 bases from J, the junction kept 8 bases outside the gene matches. The CDR3 is 13 amino acids.

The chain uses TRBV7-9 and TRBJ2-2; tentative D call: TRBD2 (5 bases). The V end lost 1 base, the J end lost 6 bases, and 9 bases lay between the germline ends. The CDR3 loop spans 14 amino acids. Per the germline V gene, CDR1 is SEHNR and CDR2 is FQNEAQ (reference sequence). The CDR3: CASSLEGVPGELFF. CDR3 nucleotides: TGTGCCAGCAGCTTAGAGGGAGTTCCCGGGGAGCTGTTTTTT.

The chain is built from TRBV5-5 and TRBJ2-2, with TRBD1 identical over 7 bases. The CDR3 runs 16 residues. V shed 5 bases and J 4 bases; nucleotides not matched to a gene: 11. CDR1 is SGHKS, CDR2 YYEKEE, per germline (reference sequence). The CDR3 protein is CASSLGSGTATGELFF. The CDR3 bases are TGTGCCAGCAGTCTAGGGTCCGGGACAGCCACCGGGGAGCTGTTTTTT.

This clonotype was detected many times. CDR3 residues: CASSLSTRSGANVLTF. CDR3 bases: TGTGCCAGCAGCTTAAGTACCCGCTCTGGGGCCAACGTCCTGACTTTC. The chain combines TRBV7-9 with TRBJ2-6; D is ambiguous. Trimming removed 2 bases from V and 0 bases from J, with 8 bases in between. CDR1 is SEHNR, CDR2 FQNEAQ, per germline (reference sequence). The CDR3 is 16 residues long.